This record concerns one T cell receptor beta chain sequence. Its antigen is unidentified. The data originate from a study of lymphopenia after photon versus proton radiotherapy. Study-wide results and limits: Post-nadir TCR diversity decline inversely tracked overall survival among those who died.

TCRdb's copy holds only in-frame clones and misses some; the assay was immunoSEQ multiplex PCR. This table holds 52,000 or so clones, more than 85% found once. Germline values: CDR1 GTSNPN, CDR2 SVGIG (reference sequence). Trimming took 1 base from V and 2 from J, leaving 14 bases between them. CDR3 length equals 15 residues. The V gene is TRBV30, the J gene TRBJ1-2; D possibly corresponds to TRBD1 (5 bases). The source is a woman aged 35 to 49 with cholangiocarcinoma. The material sequenced was peripheral blood, taken from a patient treated with photon-based radiotherapy. In DNA form, the CDR3 reads TGTGCCTGGAGTGATAAGGGGATTTCGAACTATGGCTACACCTTC. Protein sequence: CAWSDKGISNYGYTF.